The TCR beta chain under discussion was sequenced for a study of blood T cell repertoires in COVID-19. As for the study in general: Whether acute or convalescent, the COVID-19 samples came from the United States, Italy and Spain.

The CDR3 runs 15 residues. The V gene's germline CDR1 is MDHEN and CDR2 SYDVKM. J lost 4 bases, V lost 3 bases, and 8 bases had no gene match. In the source study's methods: Estimation of nucleated cell counts relied on the amplification of reference gene primers. Profiling relied on immunoSEQ multiplex PCR, and the TCRdb table lists in-frame clones only, not all of them. V and J calls and clone size are those listed in that table; D and trimming were worked out from the DNA. Among approximately 75,000 clones listed, around 80% were seen once. This sequence was found in a man aged 50-60 years with COVID-19, enrolled during active disease. The specimen sequenced was peripheral blood. This sequence joins TRBV28 and TRBJ1-1; 7 bases line up with TRBD1. The CDR3 DNA reads as TGTGCCAGCAGTTTTCGGGAGGGGGCAGGCACTGAAGCTTTCTTT. Amino acid sequence: CASSFREGAGTEAFF.